This T cell receptor beta chain was identified in a study of blood T cell repertoires in COVID-19. Looking at the study overall: COVID-19 samples from acute and convalescent phases originated in the United States, Italy and Spain. The cDNA or gDNA used as material had been derived from T cells, B-cell-depleted T cells, or PBMCs.

V was pared by 0 bases and J by 1 base, with 10 bases between. The CDR3 runs 15 residues. Germline V gives CDR1 SGHNT, CDR2 YYREEE (reference sequence). Original handling: The authors estimated nucleated cell counts from reference gene primer amplification. Method: immunoSEQ multiplex PCR; TCRdb's copy keeps in-frame clones and lacks some. From that table come the V and J calls and clone size; the DNA was used to work out D and trimming. This table holds 270,000 or so clones, 75% to 90% found once. This clone showed up just once. This receptor was obtained from a middle-aged man with acute or convalescent COVID-19. What was sequenced was peripheral blood. J is TRBJ1-1 and V is TRBV5-4, with D maybe TRBD1 (6 bases). CDR3 region: CASSLGGRKNTEAFF. In DNA form, the CDR3 reads TGTGCCAGCAGCTTGGGGGGGCGGAAGAACACTGAAGCTTTCTTT.